Sequencing of this TCR beta chain was carried out in a study of blood T cell repertoires in COVID-19. The CDR3 covers 12 residues. V was cut by 4 bases and J by 9 bases, with 10 bases left in between. Germline loops: CDR1 MNHEY, CDR2 SVGAGI. Profiled with immunoSEQ multiplex PCR; TCRdb holds only in-frame clones, not every one. The sample lists under 40,000 clones; about 85% were seen once. This clone was observed a single time. The rearrangement links TRBV6-5 to TRBJ2-1; weak D call: TRBD2 (6 bases). The specimen sequenced was peripheral blood. This clonotype originated in a human donor with acute or convalescent COVID-19. The donor label of this sample is uncertain. The CDR3 region has the DNA TGTGCCAGCAGTTCTACCGGGAGTGAGCAGTTCTTC. It is translated as CASSSTGSEQFF.